This T cell receptor (beta chain) originates from a study of CD4 and CD8 cells across lung adenocarcinoma regions (dated by TCRdb to between 2018 and 2020). Context from the whole study: The study examined intratumor heterogeneity of the T cell receptor repertoire by comparing tumor centers with tumor margins.

The germline V and J ends show losses of 4 bases and 0 bases respectively, and no gene match explains 4 bases of the junction. The CDR3 has 17 amino acids, counting the end cysteine and phenylalanine. Only the CDR3 DNA is retained, 51 bases long and in frame from the first base. Sequences LGHDT (CDR1) and YNNKEL (CDR2) are obtained from the germline V gene (reference sequence). The donors were patients who had localized lung adenocarcinoma, which is a subtype of non-small cell lung cancer. Samples were obtained from the centers of localized lung adenocarcinomas. For TCR repertoire analysis, CD8+ T cells from tumor tissue were profiled apart from CD4+ T cells. Receptor amplification or capture employed PCR. TCRdb records HiSeq X Ten as the sequencer. The public sequencing data were trimmed at Q25 with fastp and processed into clonotypes with MiXCR by TCRdb, which kept only in-frame beta chains. Each entry merges the rows of one CDR3 protein and shows their most common DNA and genes. The table for this sample lists tens of thousands of distinct CDR3 sequences; approximately 54% of them were counted only once. 27% of the sample belongs to the ten largest clones.

Worth noting for this clonotype: This clone's antigen is unknown. Per-base qualities were not stored, and no clone one base away is much larger.

This receptor was taken from a female donor with lung adenocarcinoma. The CD4 and CD8 labels of this study may be unreliable. The sequence joins TRBV3-1 to TRBJ2-4, and 12 junctional nucleotides match TRBD2. Input material: CD8+ T cells from the center of a lung tumor. In light of the paper, this sample's cell subset or site label describes: tumor center region. This receptor carries the CDR3 CASSPRTSGVAKNIQYF. The sequenced DNA is TGTGCCAGCAGCCCCCGGACTAGCGGGGTAGCCAAAAACATTCAGTACTTC. With the rest looked up from the reference TRBV3-1 and TRBJ2-4 genes rather than sequenced, the full variable domain is DTAVSQTPKYLVTQMGNDKSIKCEQNLGHDTMYWYKQDSKKFLKIMFSYNNKELIINETVPNRFSPKSPDKAHLNLHINSLELGDSAVYFCASSPRTSGVAKNIQYFGAGTRLSVL.